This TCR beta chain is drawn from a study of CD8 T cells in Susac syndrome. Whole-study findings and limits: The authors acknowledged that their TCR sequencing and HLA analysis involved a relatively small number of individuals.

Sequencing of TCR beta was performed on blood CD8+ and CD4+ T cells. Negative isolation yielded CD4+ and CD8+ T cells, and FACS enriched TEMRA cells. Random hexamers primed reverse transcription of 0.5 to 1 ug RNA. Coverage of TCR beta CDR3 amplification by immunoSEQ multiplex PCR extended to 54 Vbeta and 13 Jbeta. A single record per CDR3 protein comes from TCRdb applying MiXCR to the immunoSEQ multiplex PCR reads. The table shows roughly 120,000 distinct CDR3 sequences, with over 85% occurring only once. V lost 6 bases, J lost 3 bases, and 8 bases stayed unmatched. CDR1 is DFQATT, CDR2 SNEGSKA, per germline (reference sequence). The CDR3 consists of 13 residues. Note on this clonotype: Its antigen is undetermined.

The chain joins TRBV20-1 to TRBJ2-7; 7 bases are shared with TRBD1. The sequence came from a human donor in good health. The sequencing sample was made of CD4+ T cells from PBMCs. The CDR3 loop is CSARQGEDYEQYF. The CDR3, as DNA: TGCAGTGCAAGACAGGGAGAAGACTACGAGCAGTACTTC.